Each of the 27 T cell receptor beta chains below was sequenced from the same sample in a study of T-cell reconstitution after alpha-beta-depleted transplantation in children. Unique molecular identifiers featured in how the TCRbeta library was prepared. TCRdb re-analysed the PCR reads in MiXCR, keeping a single row per CDR3 protein. The profile shows about 510,000 distinct CDR3 sequences, 11% of them singletons. The sample here was PBMCs, mostly from graft donor cells, taken 180 days after TCRalphabeta/CD19-depleted stem cell transplant. These receptors all stem from a female patient aged 2 to 10 who had a stem cell transplant for aplastic anemia, so the T cells may come from the graft donor.

The chain combines TRBV20-1 with TRBJ1-2; D is ambiguous. This CDR3 has 16 residues. Germline V gene lookup returns CDR1 DFQATT and CDR2 SNEGSKA (reference sequence). V lost 6 bases to trimming and J lost 0 bases, with 20 bases between them. CDR3 DNA sequence: TGCAGTGCCCACCCCGGGCCAGTACCAGCTAACTATGGCTACACCTTC. Amino acids: CSAHPGPVPANYGYTF.

This chain connects TRBV28 to TRBJ1-1, with D unclear. The V end was cut by 4 bases, the J end by 1 base, with 13 bases between. Germline V lookup: CDR1 MDHEN, CDR2 SYDVKM. The CDR3 consists of 15 residues. CDR3 DNA: TGTGCCAGCAGTTCCCCCCGGGGAGGGAACACTGAAGCTTTCTTT. Encoded protein: CASSSPRGGNTEAFF.

This chain connects TRBV6-6 to TRBJ2-7, with D possibly being TRBD2 (5 bases). Per germline, CDR1 MNHNY and CDR2 SVGAGI (reference sequence). V dropped 8 bases and J dropped 1 base, with 9 bases sitting between them. The CDR3 totals 12 residues. CDR3 in amino acids: CASRGSSYEQYF. CDR3 nucleotide sequence: TGTGCCAGCCGAGGGTCGTCCTACGAGCAGTACTTC.

This clonotype showed up just a few times. This chain links TRBV12-3 or TRBV12-4 with TRBJ1-1; TRBD1 is a possible D gene (5 bases). CDR3 length: 13 residues. Deletions cut 0 bases from V and 11 bases from J, with 13 bases between. CDR3 sequence (DNA): TGTGCCAGCAGTTTAGCTCTTGCCGGGGGGGCTTTCTTT. Translation: CASSLALAGGAFF.

The CDR3 bases are TGTGCCAGCCGGTGGGGGACAGGGGAATACGAGCAGTACTTC. This gives the protein CASRWGTGEYEQYF. The rearrangement uses TRBV7-8 and TRBJ2-7; TRBD1 aligns across 10 bases. CDR1 is SGHVS, CDR2 FQNEAQ, per germline. This CDR3 is built from 14 residues. V shed 8 bases, J shed 4 bases, and the junction held 8 bases outside the gene matches.

Ten or more counts support this clonotype. The CDR3 sequence is CAISDSGSYNEQFF. The CDR3 DNA reads as TGTGCCATCAGTGATAGTGGGAGCTACAATGAGCAGTTCTTC. The chain carries TRBV10-3 and TRBJ2-1, with a possible D match to TRBD2 (5 bases). There are 14 residues in the CDR3. Looked up from germline, CDR1 is ENHRY and CDR2 is SYGVKD. V was shortened by 3 bases and J by 3 bases, with 9 bases between the two germline ends.

The V gene is TRBV7-3, the J gene TRBJ2-1; D not resolved. Germline loops: CDR1 SGHTA, CDR2 FQGTGA. V gave up 3 bases and J gave up 4 bases, with 16 bases separating them. The CDR3 has 16 residues. The CDR3 protein is CASSFMSLMGYNEQFF. The CDR3 DNA is TGTGCCAGCAGCTTTATGAGTCTGATGGGGTACAATGAGCAGTTCTTC.

Only a few counts were recorded for this clonotype. The gene calls are TRBV5-5 and TRBJ2-7, with 10 bases identical to TRBD1. CDR1 is SGHKS and CDR2 is YYEKEE in the germline V gene (reference sequence). The CDR3 has 14 amino acids. The ends lost 4 bases at V and 5 bases at J; junction bases unmatched: 6. The DNA for the CDR3 is TGTGCCAGCAGCGTCGACAGGGGGCTTCACGAGCAGTACGTC. Translated, it gives CASSVDRGLHEQYV.

This clonotype was seen more than once but under ten times. J is TRBJ2-7 and V is TRBV25-1; a possible D gene is TRBD2 (5 bases). CDR3 length: 14 residues. V was clipped by 4 bases and J by 1 base, with 11 bases between them. In germline, CDR1 is MGHDK, CDR2 SYGVNS. CDR3 bases: TGTGCCAGCAGTGCCGGACTGCCTTCCTACGAGCAGTACGTC. Translation gives CASSAGLPSYEQYV.

This clonotype was counted between two and nine times. The chain couples TRBV10-3 to TRBJ1-4; D is undetermined. Germline CDR1 ENHRY, CDR2 SYGVKD. Trimming removed 2 bases from V and 0 bases from J, with 19 bases in between. The length of the CDR3 is 19 residues. The chain's CDR3 is CAISEPREVPLTTNEKLFF. DNA for the CDR3: TGTGCCATCAGTGAGCCGAGGGAGGTGCCCCTTACAACTAATGAAAAACTGTTTTTT.

J is TRBJ2-5 and V is TRBV27, with TRBD1 matching over 8 bases. The V gene's germline CDR1 is MNHEY and CDR2 SMNVEV (reference sequence). V dropped 4 bases and J dropped 5; count of bases not matched to a gene: 6. This CDR3 spans 14 amino acids. The CDR3 DNA follows: TGTGCCAGCAGTTACCAGGGGGCAACGGAGACCCAGTACTTC. It specifies CASSYQGATETQYF.

The sample holds many counts of this clonotype. The chain combines TRBV12-3 or TRBV12-4 with TRBJ2-4; D is ambiguous. With 6 bases removed from V and 0 bases from J, the gap between germline ends came to 9 bases. The CDR3 is made up of 14 amino acids. In nucleotides, the CDR3 is TGTGCCAGCAGGGCGTCAATAGCCAAAAACATTCAGTACTTC. Its translation is CASRASIAKNIQYF.

Only a few counts were recorded for this clonotype. This sequence joins TRBV6-2 or TRBV6-3 and TRBJ2-1, with 10 nucleotides matching TRBD2. Germline V gives CDR1 MNHEY, CDR2 SVGEGT. V lost 8 bases, J lost 7 bases, and 8 bases stayed unmatched. The CDR3 runs 14 residues. The CDR3 is CASGSSGRRNEQFF. The CDR3 DNA sequence: TGTGCCAGCGGATCTAGCGGGAGACGGAATGAGCAGTTCTTC.

This clonotype was detected a few times. V gene TRBV27 combines with J gene TRBJ2-3; 7 bases align to TRBD2. J lost 6 bases, V lost 4 bases, and 7 bases had no gene match. CDR3 length: 14 residues. Germline-derived CDR1 and CDR2 are MNHEY and SMNVEV (reference sequence). The CDR3 protein is CASSSWTRGDTQYF. The CDR3 region has the DNA TGTGCCAGCAGTTCCTGGACTAGAGGGGATACGCAGTATTTT.

The table lists this clonotype with many counts. In nucleotides, the CDR3 is TGCGCCAGCAGCCAAGCAAGAGAGGGCCCCTACAATGAGCAGTTCTTC. It yields the protein CASSQAREGPYNEQFF. The chain recombines TRBV4-1 with TRBJ2-1; D might be TRBD2 (5 bases). The CDR3 sequence is 16 residues long. CDR1 is MGHRA, CDR2 YSYEKL, per germline. Trimming removed 1 base at V and 2 bases at J, with 12 bases between.

This chain joins TRBV5-1 and TRBJ2-7; perhaps TRBD2 as D (6 bases). In germline, CDR1 is SGHRS, CDR2 YFSETQ. Trimming left V 3 bases short and J 7 bases short, with 20 bases between. This CDR3 is 15 amino acids long. CDR3: CASSSTAGLGSEQYV. In nucleotides, the CDR3 is TGCGCCAGCAGCTCAACGGCGGGGCTGGGAAGTGAGCAGTACGTC.

The chain is built from TRBV2 and TRBJ2-1; 13 bases line up with TRBD2. V was pared by 4 bases and J by 9 bases, with 6 bases of the junction left unmatched. The germline CDR1 and CDR2 sequences are SNHLY and FYNNEI. This CDR3 is built from 15 residues. CDR3 sequence: CASSGGLAGVLEQFF. The CDR3 DNA follows: TGTGCCAGCAGTGGAGGACTAGCGGGAGTTCTTGAGCAGTTCTTC.

V gene TRBV30 combines with J gene TRBJ2-1; D unclear. The CDR3 extends over 8 amino acids. Germline-derived CDR1 and CDR2 are GTSNPN and SVGIG (reference sequence). As DNA, the CDR3 is TGTGTCTTGGAAGGGCAGTTCTTC. Protein product: CVLEGQFF.

There are a few counts of this clonotype. The chain links TRBV5-1 to TRBJ2-7, with D uncertain. CDR3 size: 12 residues. CDR1 and CDR2 (germline): SGHRS, YFSETQ. The V end was cut by 3 bases, the J end by 7 bases, with 11 bases between. CDR3 in DNA: TGCGCCAGCAGCTCTGAGGTGGGGGAGCAGTACGTC. Protein sequence: CASSSEVGEQYV.

This clonotype was seen a handful of times. The V call is TRBV6-2 or TRBV6-3, the J call TRBJ2-3; TRBD2 agrees at 7 bases. Per the germline V gene, CDR1 is MNHEY and CDR2 is SVGEGT. J gave up 2 bases and V 0 bases, and 5 bases lay outside the gene matches. The CDR3 spans 16 residues. Here the CDR3 reads CASSYSAGENTDTQYF. The CDR3 nucleotides read TGTGCCAGCAGTTACTCGGCGGGAGAAAACACAGATACGCAGTATTTT.

This clonotype turned up a few times. The chain has TRBV11-2 and TRBJ2-1; 8 nucleotides line up with TRBD2. The CDR3 contains 17 residues. Germline trimming cut 1 base from V and 7 bases from J; bases unmatched to any gene: 12. Germline V gene sequence: CDR1 SGHAT, CDR2 FQNNGV. The CDR3 bases are TGTGCCAGCAGCTTAGGGGCACTAGGGACTAGGGTGAATGAGCAGTTCTTC. Amino acids: CASSLGALGTRVNEQFF.

The chain has TRBV7-8 and TRBJ2-2; 13 bases agree with TRBD2. The V gene end was trimmed by 5 bases and the J gene end by 5 bases; junction bases not matched to a gene: 17. The germline V gene encodes CDR1 SGHVS and CDR2 FQNEAQ. This CDR3 comprises 20 residues. DNA for the CDR3: TGTGCCAGCAGCGGTCTCTACTCGACTAGCGGGAGGAGGGTGACCGGGGAGCTGTTTTTT. This gives the protein CASSGLYSTSGRRVTGELFF.

V and J are TRBV28 and TRBJ2-1; TRBD2 aligns across 15 bases. Per the germline V gene, CDR1 is MDHEN and CDR2 is SYDVKM. V lost 1 base to trimming and J lost 12 bases; unmatched junction nucleotides: 10. The CDR3 has 17 residues. The CDR3 DNA sequence: TGTGCCAGCAGTTTATCGGTGACCGGGACTAGCGGGAGGAGGCAGTTCTTC. Its protein is CASSLSVTGTSGRRQFF.

V usage is TRBV25-1 and J usage is TRBJ2-5, with D perhaps being TRBD1 or TRBD2 (6 bases each). Trimming shortened V by 5 bases and J by 2 bases, and 12 bases separated the two germline ends. Germline CDR1 is MGHDK and CDR2 is SYGVNS. The CDR3 has 14 residues. This CDR3 reads CASSTRGPQETQYF. The CDR3, as DNA: TGTGCCAGCAGTACTCGGGGGCCTCAAGAGACCCAGTACTTC.

This clonotype was seen ten or more times. The chain uses TRBV7-6 and TRBJ2-3; D not resolved. The V gene lost 1 base and the J gene lost 1 base, with 6 bases spanning the gap. This CDR3 spans 14 amino acids. In germline, CDR1 is SGHVS, CDR2 FNYEAQ. CDR3 amino acids: CASSLGPRTDTQYF. Written as DNA, the CDR3 is TGTGCCAGCAGCTTAGGTCCGCGCACAGATACGCAGTATTTT.

The chain employs TRBV12-3 or TRBV12-4 and TRBJ2-7; 8 positions match TRBD2. This CDR3 region has 13 residues. The J segment lost 2 bases and the V segment lost 6 bases, leaving 3 bases of the junction unmatched. The CDR3 loop reads CASSHGRAYEQYF. DNA for the CDR3: TGTGCCAGCAGCCACGGGAGGGCCTACGAGCAGTACTTC.

This clonotype has at least ten counts. The chain links TRBV6-1 to TRBJ2-4, with D perhaps matching TRBD1 or TRBD2 (5 bases each). This CDR3 region has 14 residues. The germline V gene has CDR1 MNHNS and CDR2 SASEGT. V was shortened by 8 bases and J by 0 bases, with 11 bases between the two germline ends. CDR3 coding DNA: TGTGCCAGCGGGGGTGACGGAGCCAAAAACATTCAGTACTTC. Amino acids: CASGGDGAKNIQYF.